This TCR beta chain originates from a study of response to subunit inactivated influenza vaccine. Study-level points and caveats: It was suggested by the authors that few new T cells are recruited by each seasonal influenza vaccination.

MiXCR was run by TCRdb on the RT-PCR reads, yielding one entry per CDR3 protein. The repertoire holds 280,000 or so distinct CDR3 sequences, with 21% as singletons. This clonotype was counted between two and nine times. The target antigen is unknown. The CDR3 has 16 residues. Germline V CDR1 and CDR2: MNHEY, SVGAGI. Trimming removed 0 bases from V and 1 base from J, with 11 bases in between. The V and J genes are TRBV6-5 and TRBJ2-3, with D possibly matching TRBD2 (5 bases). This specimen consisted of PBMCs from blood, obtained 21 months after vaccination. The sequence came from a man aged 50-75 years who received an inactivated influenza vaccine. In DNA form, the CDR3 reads TGTGCCAGCAGTTACTCCGGTTGGGGAGGCACAGATACGCAGTATTTT. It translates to CASSYSGWGGTDTQYF.